This T cell receptor (beta chain) comes out of a study of OX40 agonist ivuxolimab in advanced cancers. Generated by immunoSEQ multiplex PCR, the TCRdb table keeps only in-frame clones and is missing some. This table has around 53,000 clones, around four fifths appearing once. This clone has a handful of counts. The sequence was obtained from an adult with an advanced solid tumor such as melanoma, head and neck, liver or kidney cancer. Sequenced material: CD4+ or CD8+ T cells sorted from blood, taken in a trial of the OX40 agonist ivuxolimab.

The CDR3 loop is CASSMGAGATNEKLFF. In DNA form, the CDR3 reads TGTGCCAGTAGTATGGGTGCGGGGGCAACTAATGAAAAACTGTTTTTT. This chain uses TRBV19 with TRBJ1-4; maybe TRBD1 (5 bases). Looked up from germline, CDR1 is LNHDA and CDR2 is SQIVND (reference sequence). The CDR3 is 16 residues long. The germline V and J ends were trimmed by 3 bases and 0 bases, with 11 bases remaining between them.